The clone carrying this T cell receptor (beta chain) was seen a few times. In germline, CDR1 is MNHEY, CDR2 SMNVEV (reference sequence). This CDR3 contains 15 residues. The V end was cut by 3 bases, the J end by 0 bases, with 9 bases between. Each CDR3 protein gets one entry after TCRdb re-called the RACE reads with MiXCR. The table includes 270,000 or so distinct CDR3 sequences, over 7.5% detected once. This specimen belongs to a study of human T cells and chemical hapten exposure. Study-wide background: For sensitization, 2% DPC was applied to an approximately 2 cm by approximately 2 cm patch of upper inner arm skin.

Time point in this sample: pre-sensitization, week 0. Sample treatment: therapeutic diphenylcyclopropenone sensitization with weekly scalp DPC. Unfractionated whole blood was the source of the extracted total RNA. The sequenced sample was whole blood, obtained in connection with sensitization to the hapten diphenylcyclopropenone (DPC). This clonotype originated in a man younger than 35 with alopecia areata. Some clones in this sample may be carry-over from other donors' samples. The chain has TRBV27 and TRBJ2-4; no clear D. The CDR3 nucleotides are TGTGCCAGCAGTTTGAATACTGTAGCCAAAAACATTCAGTACTTC. This gives the protein CASSLNTVAKNIQYF.